Sequencing of this T cell receptor beta chain was carried out in a study of Graves' ophthalmopathy and Graves' hyperthyroidism. Concerning this clonotype: At one end the junction does not follow the germline gene, possibly because of a read error.

RNA transcripts were the template, and TCR beta CDR3 regions were amplified from them. Investigators did first-round RT-PCR with HTBI primers, then second-round multiplex PCR. TCRdb used MiXCR to reprocess the multiplex PCR reads, holding one entry per CDR3 protein. The repertoire holds approximately 540,000 distinct CDR3 sequences, with just under 40% as singletons. The CDR3 length is 15 residues. Germline CDR1 LGHNA, CDR2 YNFKEQ. Sequenced sample: peripheral blood or thyroid tissue (not recorded which). The sequence was obtained from an adult man with Graves' hyperthyroidism. The V and J genes are TRBV4-2 and TRBJ2-7; tentatively, D is TRBD2 (6 bases). The chain's CDR3 is CAGSSMDYRFDEQYF. The DNA of the CDR3 is TGTGCCGGCAGCAGCATGGACTACCGGTTCGACGAGCAGTACTTC.